The clone carrying this T cell receptor (beta chain) was seen a handful of times. Antigen: not known. V was cut by 5 bases and J by 4 bases, with 22 bases left in between. The CDR3 consists of 17 residues. CDR1 and CDR2 (germline): SGHVS, FQNEAQ. This sample was included in a study of T cell repertoires in cytomegalovirus infection. Across the whole study: Selected CMV epitopes included recently identified HLA-C-restricted ones as well as well-studied HLA-B-restricted ones. The public TCR beta signatures pointed to both CMV infection and matching HLA type. The study, taken as a whole, reports: Dominating the ex vivo response were HLA-C-restricted CMV-specific TCR beta clonotypes. Identification of carriers of CMV plus the relevant HLA was performed using cumulative public TCR beta family frequency.

TCRdb re-called the reads through MiXCR, storing one row per CDR3 protein. The profile shows 45,000 to 55,000 distinct CDR3 sequences, about a fifth of them singletons. The V call is TRBV7-8, the J call TRBJ2-3; D is tentatively TRBD1 or TRBD2 (5 bases each). The sequence came from a human donor in good health (CMV status not recorded). Some clones in this sample may be carry-over from other donors' samples. The input for sequencing was CD8+ T cells from cultured PBMCs, taken from culture after CMV antigen stimulation. The CDR3 here is CASSPGTPFPRADTQYF. Written as DNA, the CDR3 is TGTGCCAGCAGCCCCGGGACCCCCTTTCCACGAGCAGATACGCAGTATTTT.